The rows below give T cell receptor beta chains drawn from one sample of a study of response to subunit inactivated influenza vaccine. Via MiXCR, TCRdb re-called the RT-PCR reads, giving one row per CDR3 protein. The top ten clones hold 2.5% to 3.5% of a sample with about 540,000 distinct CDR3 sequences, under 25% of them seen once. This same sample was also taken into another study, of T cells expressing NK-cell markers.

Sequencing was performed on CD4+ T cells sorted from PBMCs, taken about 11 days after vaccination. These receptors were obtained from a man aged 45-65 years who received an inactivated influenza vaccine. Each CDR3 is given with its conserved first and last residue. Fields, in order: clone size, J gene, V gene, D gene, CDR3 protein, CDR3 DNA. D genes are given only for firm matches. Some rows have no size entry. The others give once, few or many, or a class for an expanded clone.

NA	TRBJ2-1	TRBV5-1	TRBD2	CASSRLAGGQYNEQFF	TGCGCCAGCAGCCGACTAGCGGGAGGGCAATACAATGAGCAGTTCTTC
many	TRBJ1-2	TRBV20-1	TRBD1	CSGGQINYGYTF	TGCAGTGGGGGACAGATAAACTATGGCTACACCTTC
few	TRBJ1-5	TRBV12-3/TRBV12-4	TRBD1	CASSIATGVNQPQHF	TGTGCCAGCAGTATAGCGACAGGGGTGAATCAGCCCCAGCATTTT
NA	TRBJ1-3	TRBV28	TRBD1	CASSFRGLGGNTIYF	TGTGCCAGCAGTTTCAGGGGGCTAGGTGGAAACACCATATATTTT
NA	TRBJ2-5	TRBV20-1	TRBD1	CSARDRGQGGRETQYF	TGCAGTGCTAGAGATAGGGGACAGGGAGGCCGAGAGACCCAGTACTTC
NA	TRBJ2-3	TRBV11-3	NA	CASSFNGVADTQYF	TGTGCCAGCAGTTTTAACGGGGTCGCAGATACGCAGTATTTT
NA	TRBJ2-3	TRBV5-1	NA	CASGSGGTDTQYF	TGCGCCAGCGGATCGGGGGGCACAGATACGCAGTATTTT
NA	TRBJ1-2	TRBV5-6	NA	CASSARDGFYGYTF	TGTGCCAGCAGCGCAAGAGACGGGTTCTATGGCTACACCTTC
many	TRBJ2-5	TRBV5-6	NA	CASSLTSGSGETQYF	TGTGCCAGCAGCTTGACCTCGGGTAGCGGAGAGACCCAGTACTTC
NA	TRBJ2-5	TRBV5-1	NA	CASSLWGRGQETQYF	TGCGCCAGCAGCTTGTGGGGCAGGGGTCAAGAGACCCAGTACTTC
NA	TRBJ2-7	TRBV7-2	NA	CASSFDRRVYEQYF	TGTGCCAGCAGCTTCGATCGACGTGTCTACGAGCAGTACTTC
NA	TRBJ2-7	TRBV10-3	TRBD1	CAISWGTVSSYEQYF	TGTGCCATCAGCTGGGGGACAGTCAGCTCCTACGAGCAGTACTTC
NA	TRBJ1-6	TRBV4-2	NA	CASSQDQAGSSPLHF	TGTGCCAGCAGCCAAGATCAGGCAGGGAGTTCACCCCTCCACTTT
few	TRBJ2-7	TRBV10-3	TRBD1	CAINPTGEFGEQYF	TGTGCCATCAACCCGACAGGGGAGTTCGGCGAGCAGTACTTC
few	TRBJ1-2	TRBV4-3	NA	CASSQEHEGRFGYTF	TGCGCCAGCAGCCAAGAACATGAGGGCCGGTTTGGCTACACCTTC
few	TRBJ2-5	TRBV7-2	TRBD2	CASSLAQLAGQETQYF	TGTGCCAGCAGCTTAGCGCAGCTAGCGGGCCAAGAGACCCAGTACTTC
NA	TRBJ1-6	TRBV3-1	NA	CASSQGTPNSPLHF	TGTGCCAGCAGCCAAGGGACACCAAATTCACCCCTCCACTTT
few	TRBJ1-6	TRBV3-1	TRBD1	CASSHPRDRGSPLHF	TGTGCCAGCAGCCACCCCCGGGACAGGGGTTCACCCCTCCACTTT
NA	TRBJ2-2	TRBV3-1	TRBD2	CASSQEGLAGVYTGELFF	TGTGCCAGCAGCCAAGAGGGACTAGCGGGAGTCTACACCGGGGAGCTGTTTTTT
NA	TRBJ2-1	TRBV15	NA	CATSRVKREQFF	TGTGCCACCAGCAGAGTAAAGCGGGAGCAGTTCTTC
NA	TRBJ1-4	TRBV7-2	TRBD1	CASSRNRGRVTNEKLFF	TGTGCCAGCAGTCGTAACAGGGGGCGGGTAACTAATGAAAAACTGTTTTTT
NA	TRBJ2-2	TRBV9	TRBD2	CASRPSGANTGELFF	TGTGCCAGCAGACCTAGCGGGGCGAACACCGGGGAGCTGTTTTTT
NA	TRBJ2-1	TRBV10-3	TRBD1	CAISPTGGTDNEQFF	TGTGCCATCAGCCCCACAGGGGGTACCGACAATGAGCAGTTCTTC
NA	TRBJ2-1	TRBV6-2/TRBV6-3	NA	CASTKSGPLGNEQFF	TGTGCCAGCACAAAGAGCGGACCCCTCGGGAATGAGCAGTTCTTC
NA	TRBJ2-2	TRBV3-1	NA	CASSPYTNTGELFF	TGTGCCAGCAGTCCCTACACGAACACCGGGGAGCTGTTTTTT
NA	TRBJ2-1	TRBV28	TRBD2	CASSSPPGAGGYNEQFF	TGTGCCAGCAGTTCCCCCCCCGGAGCGGGAGGGTACAATGAGCAGTTCTTC
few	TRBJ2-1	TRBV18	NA	CASSPPARALTEQFF	TGTGCCAGCTCACCACCCGCCAGGGCACTCACTGAGCAGTTCTTC
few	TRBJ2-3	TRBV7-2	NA	CASRELTDTQYF	TGTGCCAGCCGGGAACTCACAGATACGCAGTATTTT
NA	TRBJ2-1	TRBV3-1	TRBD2	CASSQVVGGARGNEQFF	TGTGCCAGCAGCCAAGTGGTCGGGGGGGCTAGAGGCAATGAGCAGTTCTTC
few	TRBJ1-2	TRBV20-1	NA	CSAREWGRGYTF	TGCAGTGCTAGAGAATGGGGACGGGGCTACACCTTC
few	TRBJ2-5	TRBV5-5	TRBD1	CASSPGTGGRETQYF	TGTGCCAGCAGCCCCGGGACAGGTGGGCGAGAGACCCAGTACTTC
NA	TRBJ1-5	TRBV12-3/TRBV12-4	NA	CASRTEQGDSNQPQHF	TGTGCCAGCAGGACAGAACAGGGTGATAGCAATCAGCCCCAGCATTTT
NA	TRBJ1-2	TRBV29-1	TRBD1	CSAWDSKYGYTF	TGCAGCGCCTGGGACAGCAAATATGGCTACACCTTC
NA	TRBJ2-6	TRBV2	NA	CASSGGDGANVLTF	TGTGCCAGCAGTGGGGGGGACGGGGCCAACGTCCTGACTTTC
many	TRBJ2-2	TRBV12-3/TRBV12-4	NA	CASSPGQGGSGELFF	TGTGCCAGCAGTCCCGGACAGGGAGGGTCCGGGGAGCTGTTTTTT
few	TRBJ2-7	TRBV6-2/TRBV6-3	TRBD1	CASSYSGGGIYEQYF	TGTGCCAGCAGTTATTCAGGGGGCGGAATTTACGAGCAGTACTTC
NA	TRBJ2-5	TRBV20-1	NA	CSAREWQAWMSATQYF	TGCAGTGCTAGAGAATGGCAGGCCTGGATGTCAGCGACCCAGTACTTC
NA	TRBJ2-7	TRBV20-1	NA	CRVASGDHEQYF	TGCAGGGTGGCTTCGGGAGACCACGAGCAGTACTTC
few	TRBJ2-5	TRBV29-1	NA	CSVELRIPGTQYF	TGCAGCGTTGAATTGCGGATCCCAGGGACCCAGTACTTC
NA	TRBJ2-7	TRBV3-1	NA	CASSLIRATGSYEQYF	TGTGCCAGCAGCCTCATAAGAGCGACAGGATCCTACGAGCAGTACTTC
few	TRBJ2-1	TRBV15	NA	CATSRGAGGRYNEQFF	TGTGCCACCAGCAGAGGTGCCGGGGGGCGCTACAATGAGCAGTTCTTC
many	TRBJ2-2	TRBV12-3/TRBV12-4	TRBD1	CASSMPTGALTGELFF	TGTGCCAGCAGCATGCCTACAGGGGCGCTTACCGGGGAGCTGTTTTTT
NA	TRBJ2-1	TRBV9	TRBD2	CASSAGLAGGSDEQFF	TGTGCCAGCAGCGCTGGACTAGCGGGGGGCTCAGATGAGCAGTTCTTC
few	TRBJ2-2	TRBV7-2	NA	CASSPPMGAGTGELFF	TGTGCCAGCAGCCCCCCAATGGGGGCAGGGACCGGGGAGCTGTTTTTT
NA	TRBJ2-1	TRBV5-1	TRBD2	CASSLGGSSGNEQFF	TGCGCCAGCAGCTTAGGCGGGAGTTCGGGCAATGAGCAGTTCTTC
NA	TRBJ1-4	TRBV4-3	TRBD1	CASSQGTGGLEKLFF	TGCGCCAGCAGCCAAGGAACAGGGGGCTTGGAAAAACTGTTTTTT